This entry lists 9 T cell receptor beta chains sequenced from one sample in a study of T-cell reconstitution after alpha-beta-depleted transplantation in children. The TCRbeta library incorporated unique molecular identifiers. MiXCR, applied by TCRdb to the PCR reads, yields one record per CDR3 protein. The sample includes fewer than 550,000 distinct CDR3 sequences, roughly a tenth seen only once; the top ten take nearly 5.5%. This sample comprised PBMCs from the stem cell graft donor, obtained from the stem cell graft. Source of these receptors: a human donor who donated a stem cell graft to a child with acute myeloid leukemia.

This clonotype was counted a few times. The chain couples TRBV7-2 to TRBJ2-7; TRBD2 is a possible D gene (5 bases). V was cut by 5 bases and J by 2 bases, with 13 bases left in between. The CDR3 contains 14 residues. Germline-derived CDR1 and CDR2 are SGHTA and FQGNSA. The CDR3 DNA is TGTGCCAGCAGCGTGACCGGGATCACCTACGAGCAGTACTTC. Translating it yields CASSVTGITYEQYF. Looking up the rest from reference TRBV7-2 and TRBJ2-7 gives the full variable domain: GAGVSQSPSNKVTEKGKDVELRCDPISGHTALYWYRQSLGQGLEFLIYFQGNSAPDKSGLPSDRFSAERTGGSVSTLTIQRTQQEDSAVYLCASSVTGITYEQYFGPGTRLTVT.

This clonotype was counted a few times. The gene calls are TRBV20-1 and TRBJ2-3; TRBD2 is a possible D gene (6 bases). CDR1 DFQATT and CDR2 SNEGSKA come from the germline V gene (reference sequence). CDR3 length: 13 residues. The V and J ends lost 5 bases and 2 bases respectively, with 11 bases between them. This CDR3 is CSAGDSNTDTQYF. The CDR3 coding sequence is TGCAGTGCTGGGGACTCAAACACAGATACGCAGTATTTT.

At least ten counts were recorded for this clonotype. This rearrangement joins TRBV10-3 to TRBJ1-1, with TRBD1 as a possible D gene (5 bases). Germline lookup yields CDR1 ENHRY and CDR2 SYGVKD. The CDR3 covers 17 residues. Between the trimmed V and J ends, which lost 7 bases and 3 bases, there was a span of 24 bases. CDR3 DNA: TGTGCCATCAAGGAGAGGTCAGGTTTGGGGGGGTACACTGAAGCTTTCTTT. This encodes CAIKERSGLGGYTEAFF.

This clonotype showed up just a few times. The V call is TRBV12-3 or TRBV12-4, the J call TRBJ1-2; maybe TRBD1 (6 bases). The ends were cut back, 8 bases at V and 3 bases at J, with 13 bases in the middle. This CDR3 spans 13 amino acids. The CDR3 DNA sequence: TGTGCCAGCTCCAGGGGACGGGACTATGGCTACACCTTC. Amino acids: CASSRGRDYGYTF.

This clonotype was seen more than once but under ten times. This chain connects TRBV5-1 to TRBJ1-1; D is uncertain. The V end was cut by 0 bases, the J end by 2 bases, with 5 bases between. This CDR3 comprises 13 residues. In germline, CDR1 is SGHRS, CDR2 YFSETQ. This chain's CDR3 is CASSLEFNTEAFF. CDR3 sequence (DNA): TGCGCCAGCAGCTTGGAGTTCAACACTGAAGCTTTCTTT.

This clonotype was seen more than once but under ten times. This rearrangement joins TRBV5-1 to TRBJ2-3; 8 bases align to TRBD2. Germline V gene data show CDR1 as SGHRS and CDR2 as YFSETQ. Trimming cost V 5 bases and J 2 bases; bases outside gene matches: 7. This CDR3 region has 15 residues. CDR3 sequence (DNA): TGCGCCAGCAGTGCCCGGGAGGGATCCACAGATACGCAGTATTTT. As protein: CASSAREGSTDTQYF.

This chain links TRBV5-1 with TRBJ1-2, with D uncertain. Germline lookup yields CDR1 SGHRS and CDR2 YFSETQ. With 1 base removed from V and 4 bases from J, the gap between germline ends came to 14 bases. CDR3 length: 15 residues. The CDR3 loop is CASSLFGEDSYGYTF. CDR3 in DNA: TGCGCCAGCAGCTTGTTTGGGGAAGATAGCTATGGCTACACCTTC.

The chain employs TRBV7-2 and TRBJ2-7, with D possibly matching TRBD2 (5 bases). V was clipped by 0 bases and J by 2 bases, with 20 bases between them. The CDR3 totals 18 residues. Germline V gene sequence: CDR1 SGHTA, CDR2 FQGNSA. The CDR3 sequence is CASSLADSSLRPPYEQYF. CDR3 coding DNA: TGTGCCAGCAGCTTAGCGGATTCTAGCCTTCGACCGCCCTACGAGCAGTACTTC.

This clonotype showed up just a few times. The rearrangement uses TRBV20-1 and TRBJ2-1; D is undetermined. Germline V gene lookup returns CDR1 DFQATT and CDR2 SNEGSKA (reference sequence). The length of the CDR3 is 15 residues. Trimming took 0 bases from V and 3 from J, leaving 12 bases between them. CDR3 coding DNA: TGCAGTGCTAGAGAAGACAACGACTTCTACAATGAGCAGTTCTTC. It encodes CSAREDNDFYNEQFF.